Listed below are T cell receptor beta chains from one sample, sequenced in a study of T cells after posttransplantation cyclophosphamide. Assay used: immunoSEQ multiplex PCR; TCRdb lists only in-frame clones, some missing. The data hold 25,000 to 30,000 clones, with roughly 85% observed a single time. Material for sequencing was PBMCs. These receptors were obtained from a man in his fifties or sixties. Each CDR3 is given with its conserved first and last residue. Each record gives: J gene, clone size, D gene, V gene, CDR3 DNA, CDR3 protein. The D gene is left open where the match is weak. Not all rows give a size; the values are once, few, many and, for expanded clones, a class.

TRBJ2-7 - TRBD2 TRBV5-4 TGTGCCAGCAGCCCCGAACTAGCGGAGTACTACGAGCAGTACTTC CASSPELAEYYEQYF
TRBJ2-2 - TRBD1 TRBV6-6 TGTGCCAGCAGTTCGACAGGGACCGGGGAGCTGTTTTTT CASSSTGTGELFF
TRBJ1-1 - - TRBV11-3 TGTGCCAGCAGCTTAGCCGCTGAAGCTTTCTTT CASSLAAEAFF
TRBJ2-5 few - TRBV4-1 TGCGCCAGCAGCAGCAGGGTGGGGCAAGAGACCCAGTACTTC CASSSRVGQETQYF
TRBJ2-5 - TRBD2 TRBV7-9 TGTGCCAGCAGCCCAGCGGGACAAGAGACCCAGTACTTC CASSPAGQETQYF
TRBJ1-6 - - TRBV5-8 TGTGCCAGCATCCCAGGACAGAATAATTCACCCCTCCACTTT CASIPGQNNSPLHF
TRBJ2-1 - TRBD1 TRBV11-3 TGTGCCAGCAGCTTAGGGGACAGGGGGCCCACCTACAATGAGCAGTTCTTC CASSLGDRGPTYNEQFF
TRBJ1-1 - - TRBV2 TGTGCCAGCTCCTGGGGAGACACTGAAGCTTTCTTT CASSWGDTEAFF
TRBJ2-1 - - TRBV7-8 TGTGCCAGCAGCTTAGACAGGGAGTTCTACAATGAGCAGTTCTTC CASSLDREFYNEQFF
TRBJ2-3 - TRBD2 TRBV4-3 TGCGCCAGCAGCCAAGATAACGCGGGGGGGGGCACAGATACGCAGTATTTT CASSQDNAGGGTDTQYF
TRBJ2-3 - - TRBV9 TGTGCCAGCAGCGCCCCCGGATTAGCTCTAAACACAGATACGCAGTATTTT CASSAPGLALNTDTQYF
TRBJ1-1 - TRBD1 TRBV18 TGTGCCAGCTCCCGAAAGGACAGGGGGCTTACTGAAGCTTTCTTT CASSRKDRGLTEAFF
TRBJ2-7 once TRBD1 TRBV7-9 TGTGCCAGCAGCTCTTACGGGACAGCAATTTACGAGCAGTACTTC CASSSYGTAIYEQYF
TRBJ1-6 - - TRBV11-3 TGTGCCAGCAGTCCACCGGTTAGGGGGAATTCACCCCTCCACTTT CASSPPVRGNSPLHF
TRBJ2-1 - TRBD2 TRBV7-9 TGTGCCAGCAGCCAACGGACTAGCGGGGCCAACAATGAGCAGTTCTTC CASSQRTSGANNEQFF
TRBJ2-7 - TRBD1 TRBV6-1 TGTGCCAGCAGACCTCCGGGACAGGGGGCAAGCGAGCAGTACTTC CASRPPGQGASEQYF
TRBJ2-2 - TRBD2 TRBV4-1 TGCGCCAGCAGCCAAGATTCAGGACTAGCGGGGGGGCCGAGCACCGGGGAGCTGTTTTTT CASSQDSGLAGGPSTGELFF
TRBJ2-5 - TRBD2 TRBV4-1 TGCGCCAGCAGCCTTCGGGGGGGCCCTGAGACCCAGTACTTC CASSLRGGPETQYF
TRBJ1-1 - TRBD1 TRBV4-3 TGCGCCAGCAGCCAAGGACAGGGTTATACTGAAGCTTTCTTT CASSQGQGYTEAFF
TRBJ2-5 few TRBD1 TRBV7-6 TGTGCCAGCAGCTTGGTGGGACAGGGAGAGACCCAGTACTTC CASSLVGQGETQYF
TRBJ2-1 - TRBD1 TRBV11-3 TGTGCCAGCAGCCACGGACAGGGGTGGAATGAGCAGTTCTTC CASSHGQGWNEQFF
TRBJ2-1 - - TRBV5-6 TGTGCCAGCAGCCGATACAGCGGGCACTCCTACAATGAGCAGTTCTTC CASSRYSGHSYNEQFF
TRBJ2-5 - - TRBV5-6 TGTGCCAGCAGCCCGGACTTGCAAGAGACCCAGTACTTC CASSPDLQETQYF
TRBJ2-7 - - TRBV9 TGTGCCAGCAGCGGCGGACTGGGCGCGGGCTCCTACGAGCAGTACTTC CASSGGLGAGSYEQYF
TRBJ2-3 few TRBD2 TRBV29-1 TGCACCCTGGGACTAGCGGGCTATACGCAGTATTTT CTLGLAGYTQYF
TRBJ1-2 - - TRBV11-2 TGTGCCAGCAGCTTAGACCTACAGGGCCGGTATGGCTACACCTTC CASSLDLQGRYGYTF
TRBJ1-5 - TRBD1 TRBV7-8 TGTGCCAGCAGCCGCCACAGGACAGGGGATCAGCCCCAGCATTTT CASSRHRTGDQPQHF
TRBJ1-2 once - TRBV7-6 TGTGCCAGCAGCTTAGATCGGGGAAGCTATGGCTACACCTTC CASSLDRGSYGYTF
TRBJ2-7 once - TRBV15 TGTGCCACCAGCAGAGACTTCTACGAGCAGTACTTC CATSRDFYEQYF
TRBJ1-2 - TRBD1 TRBV6-4 TGTGCCAGAGGGACAGAATACGCGAACTATGGCTACACCTTC CARGTEYANYGYTF
TRBJ1-5 - - TRBV6-5 TGTGCCAGCAGTGAAGCGCTTCGACAGCCCCAGCATTTT CASSEALRQPQHF
TRBJ1-2 - - TRBV7-9 TGTGCCAGCAGCTTAAACGTCGCCGGGAGGGTTGGCTACACCTTC CASSLNVAGRVGYTF
TRBJ2-3 - TRBD2 TRBV5-1 TGCGCCAGCTATCAGGGTAGCGGGAGATTGAAGGATACGCAGTATTTT CASYQGSGRLKDTQYF